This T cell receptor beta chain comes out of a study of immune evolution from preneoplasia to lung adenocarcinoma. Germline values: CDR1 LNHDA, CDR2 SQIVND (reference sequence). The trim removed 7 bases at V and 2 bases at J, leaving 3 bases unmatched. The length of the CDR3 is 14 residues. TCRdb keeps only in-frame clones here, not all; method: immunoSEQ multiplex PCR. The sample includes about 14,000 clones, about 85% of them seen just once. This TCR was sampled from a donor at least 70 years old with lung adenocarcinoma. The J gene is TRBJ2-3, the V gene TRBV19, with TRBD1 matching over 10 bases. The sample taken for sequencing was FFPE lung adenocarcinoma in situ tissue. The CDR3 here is CASMGTGDTDTQYF. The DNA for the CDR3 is TGTGCCAGTATGGGGACAGGGGACACAGATACGCAGTATTTT.